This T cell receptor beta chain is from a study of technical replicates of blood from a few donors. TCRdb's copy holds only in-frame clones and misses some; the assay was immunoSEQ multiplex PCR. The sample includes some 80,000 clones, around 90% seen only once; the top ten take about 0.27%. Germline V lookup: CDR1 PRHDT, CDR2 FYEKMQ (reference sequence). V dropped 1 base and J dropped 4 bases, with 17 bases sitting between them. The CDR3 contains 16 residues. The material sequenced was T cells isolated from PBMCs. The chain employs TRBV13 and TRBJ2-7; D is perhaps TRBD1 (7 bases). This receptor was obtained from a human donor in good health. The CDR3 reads CASSLDQGGMGYEQYF. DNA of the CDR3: TGTGCCAGCAGCTTAGATCAGGGGGGAATGGGATACGAGCAGTACTTC.